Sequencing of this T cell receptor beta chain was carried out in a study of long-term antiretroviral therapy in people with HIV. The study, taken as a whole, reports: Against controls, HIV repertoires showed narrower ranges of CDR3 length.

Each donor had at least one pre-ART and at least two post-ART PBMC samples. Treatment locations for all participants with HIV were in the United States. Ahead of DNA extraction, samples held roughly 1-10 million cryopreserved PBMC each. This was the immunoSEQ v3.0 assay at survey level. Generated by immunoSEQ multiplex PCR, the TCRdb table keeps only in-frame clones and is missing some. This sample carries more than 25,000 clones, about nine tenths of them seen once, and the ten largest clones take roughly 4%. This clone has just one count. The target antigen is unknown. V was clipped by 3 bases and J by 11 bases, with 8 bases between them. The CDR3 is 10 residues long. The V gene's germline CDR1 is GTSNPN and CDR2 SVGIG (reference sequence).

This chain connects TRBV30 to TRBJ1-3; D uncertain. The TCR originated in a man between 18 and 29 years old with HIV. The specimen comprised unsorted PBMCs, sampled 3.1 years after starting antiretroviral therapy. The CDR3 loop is CAWREGAIYF. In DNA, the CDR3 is TGTGCCTGGAGGGAAGGAGCCATATATTTT.